This T cell receptor (beta chain) was documented in a study of cytomegalovirus exposure and HLA in healthy donors. Overall study results and limits: Presence/absence analyses assumed roughly uniform sequencing depth across donors, which may not hold. Rarity held for most TCR sequences, but there were some public TCRs that occurred in many donors.

This clone was seen a few times. Its antigen is still unknown. V was pared by 1 base and J by 8 bases, with 15 bases between. From germline, CDR1 is LNHNV and CDR2 YYDKDF (reference sequence). This CDR3 is built from 15 residues. In the PCR, 60 Vbeta and 13 Jbeta primers were used. Assay used: immunoSEQ multiplex PCR; TCRdb lists only in-frame clones, some missing. The profile shows roughly 92,000 clones, about 80% of them singletons. Source material: PBMCs. This clonotype originated in a woman in her 50s in good health and CMV-seropositive. This chain links TRBV15 with TRBJ1-5; tentatively, D is TRBD1 (6 bases). The CDR3 DNA is TGTGCCACCAGCAGAGTGGGCGCAGGGGTCAAGCCCCAGCATTTT. This translates into CATSRVGAGVKPQHF.